This T cell receptor beta chain was sequenced in a study of untreated major depressive disorder. Method: immunoSEQ multiplex PCR; TCRdb's copy keeps in-frame clones and lacks some. This sample has 20,000 to 25,000 clones, with 87% found just once. The TCR was taken from a woman in her twenties or thirties in good health. Material for sequencing was CD4+ T cells from PBMCs.

CDR3 bases: TGTGCCAGTAGTGGGCAGGGGGTACCGGCTGAAGCTTTCTTT. It codes for CASSGQGVPAEAFF. V and J are TRBV19 and TRBJ1-1; 7 nucleotides match TRBD1. In germline, CDR1 is LNHDA, CDR2 SQIVND (reference sequence). This CDR3 is 14 amino acids long. Unmatched junction bases numbered 9, after V lost 5 bases and J lost 6 bases.